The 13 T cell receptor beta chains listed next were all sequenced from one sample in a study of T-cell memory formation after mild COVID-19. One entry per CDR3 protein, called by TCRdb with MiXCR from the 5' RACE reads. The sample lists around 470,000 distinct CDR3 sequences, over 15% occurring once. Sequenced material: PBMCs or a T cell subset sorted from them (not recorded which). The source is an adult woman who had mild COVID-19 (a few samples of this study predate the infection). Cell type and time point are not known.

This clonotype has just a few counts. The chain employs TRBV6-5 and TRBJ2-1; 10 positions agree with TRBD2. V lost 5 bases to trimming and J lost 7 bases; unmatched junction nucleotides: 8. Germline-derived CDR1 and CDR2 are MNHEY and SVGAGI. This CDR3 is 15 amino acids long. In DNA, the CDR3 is TGTGCCAGCAGTCCGGCTAGCGGGAGAATAAATGAGCAGTTCTTC. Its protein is CASSPASGRINEQFF.

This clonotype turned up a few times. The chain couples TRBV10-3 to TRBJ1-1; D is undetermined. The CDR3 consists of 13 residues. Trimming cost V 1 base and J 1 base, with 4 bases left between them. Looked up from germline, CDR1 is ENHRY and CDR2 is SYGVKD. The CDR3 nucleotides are TGTGCCATCAGTGAGTACAAGAACACTGAAGCTTTCTTT. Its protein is CAISEYKNTEAFF.

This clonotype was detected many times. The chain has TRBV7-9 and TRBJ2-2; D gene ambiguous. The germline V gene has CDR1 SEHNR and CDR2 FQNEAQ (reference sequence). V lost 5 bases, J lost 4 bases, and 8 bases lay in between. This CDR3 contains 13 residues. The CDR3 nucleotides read TGTGCCAGCAGCGCGACGGGCACCGGGGAGCTGTTTTTT. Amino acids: CASSATGTGELFF.

The chain's CDR3 is CASSSGNGGAKNIQYF. The CDR3 DNA is TGCGCCAGCAGCTCAGGGAACGGGGGAGCCAAAAACATTCAGTACTTC. The J gene is TRBJ2-4, the V gene TRBV5-1; a possible D gene is TRBD2 (6 bases). Trimming left V 3 bases short and J 0 bases short, with 13 bases between. Germline CDR1 reads SGHRS; CDR2 reads YFSETQ. This CDR3 contains 16 residues.

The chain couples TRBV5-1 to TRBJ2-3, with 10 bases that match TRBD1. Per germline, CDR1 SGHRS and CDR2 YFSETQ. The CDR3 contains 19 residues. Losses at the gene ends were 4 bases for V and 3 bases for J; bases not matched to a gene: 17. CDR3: CASSPWNPMTGGATDTQYF. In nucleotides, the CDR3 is TGCGCCAGCAGCCCATGGAACCCTATGACAGGGGGCGCGACAGATACGCAGTATTTT.

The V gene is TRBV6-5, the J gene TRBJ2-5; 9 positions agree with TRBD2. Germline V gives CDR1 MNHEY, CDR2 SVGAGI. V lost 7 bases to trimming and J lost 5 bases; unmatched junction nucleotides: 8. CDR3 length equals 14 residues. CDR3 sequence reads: CASNLRAGGETQYF. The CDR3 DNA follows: TGTGCCAGCAATTTGAGGGCGGGAGGGGAGACCCAGTACTTC.

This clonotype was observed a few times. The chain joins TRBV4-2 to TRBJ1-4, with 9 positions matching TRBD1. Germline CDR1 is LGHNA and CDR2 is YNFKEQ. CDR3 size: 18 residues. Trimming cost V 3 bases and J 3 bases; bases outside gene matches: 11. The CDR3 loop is CASSHTRQGVKSNEKLFF. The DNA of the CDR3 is TGTGCCAGCAGCCATACTCGACAGGGGGTGAAGTCTAATGAAAAACTGTTTTTT.

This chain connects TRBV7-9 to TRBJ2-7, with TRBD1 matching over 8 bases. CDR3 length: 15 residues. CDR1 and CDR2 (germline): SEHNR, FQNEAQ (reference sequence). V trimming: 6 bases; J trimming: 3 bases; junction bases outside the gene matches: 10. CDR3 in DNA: TGTGCCAGCAGATCCGACAGGGGATACAACTACGAGCAGTACTTC. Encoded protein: CASRSDRGYNYEQYF.

CDR3 region: CASSQYGGLLLRTEAFF. CDR3 in DNA: TGTGCCAGCAGCCAATATGGGGGACTGCTCCTTCGGACTGAAGCTTTCTTT. The chain couples TRBV3-1 to TRBJ1-1; possibly TRBD1 for D (5 bases). V shed 2 bases and J shed 5 bases, with 21 bases lying between them. CDR3 size: 17 residues. Germline V gene sequence: CDR1 LGHDT, CDR2 YNNKEL (reference sequence).

DNA of the CDR3: TGTGCCAGCCAACGGTCCGACGTGTTAGGAGCTTTCTTT. Protein product: CASQRSDVLGAFF. The chain carries TRBV25-1 and TRBJ1-1, with D unclear. Germline CDR1 reads MGHDK; CDR2 reads SYGVNS. The V and J ends lost 8 bases and 10 bases respectively, with 20 bases between them. The CDR3 is made up of 13 amino acids.

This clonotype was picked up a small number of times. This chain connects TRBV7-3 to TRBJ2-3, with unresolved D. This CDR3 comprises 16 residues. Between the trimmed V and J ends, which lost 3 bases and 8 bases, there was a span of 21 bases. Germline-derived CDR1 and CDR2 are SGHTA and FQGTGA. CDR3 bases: TGTGCCAGCAGCTTGCACCCCACCGCCGCAAAGGGTACGCAGTATTTT. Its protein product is CASSLHPTAAKGTQYF.

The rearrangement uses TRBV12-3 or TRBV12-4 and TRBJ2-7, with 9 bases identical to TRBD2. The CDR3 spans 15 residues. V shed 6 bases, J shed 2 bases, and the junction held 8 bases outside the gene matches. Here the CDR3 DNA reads TGTGCCAGCAGCCACCGGGTAGCGGGGGCCTACGAGCAGTACTTC. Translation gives CASSHRVAGAYEQYF.

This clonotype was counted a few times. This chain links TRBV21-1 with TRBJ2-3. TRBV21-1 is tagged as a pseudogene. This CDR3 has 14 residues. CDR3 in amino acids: CASSKALRRDTQYF. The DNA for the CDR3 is TGTGCCAGCAGCAAAGCGCTCCGACGGGATACGCAGTATTTT.